The clone carrying this T cell receptor (beta chain) was seen only once. As yet, its antigen is unknown. The sample carries other DNA sequences with the same CDR3. The record originates from a study of radiotherapy plus CTLA-4 blockade in lung cancer. Overall study context: 15% to 20% of patients responded objectively, and roughly 30% achieved disease control.

The table came from immunoSEQ multiplex PCR; TCRdb's copy has only in-frame clones and leaves some out. The sample carries around 130,000 clones, 70% to 90% recorded once. Patients in the study, people with chemo-refractory metastatic non-small-cell lung cancer, received focal radiation plus ipilimumab CTLA-4 blockade. Findings and limits, study-wide: The best prediction of response reportedly came from early blood T cell clone dynamics, with interferon-beta. Researchers report tumor-derived TCR clones expanding in blood after radiotherapy plus ipilimumab.

Germline values: CDR1 SNHLY, CDR2 FYNNEI. The CDR3 spans 16 residues. Losses at the gene ends were 6 bases for V and 1 base for J; bases not matched to a gene: 11. This chain joins TRBV2 and TRBJ1-1, with 7 bases aligning to TRBD1. The TCR was taken from a human donor with non-small cell lung cancer that progressed on radiotherapy plus ipilimumab. The source material was peripheral blood, sampled from a patient treated with radiotherapy plus ipilimumab. For the CDR3, the DNA is TGTGCCAGCAGGGCGACTCCGGGACAGTCGAACACTGAAGCTTTCTTT. Translated: CASRATPGQSNTEAFF.